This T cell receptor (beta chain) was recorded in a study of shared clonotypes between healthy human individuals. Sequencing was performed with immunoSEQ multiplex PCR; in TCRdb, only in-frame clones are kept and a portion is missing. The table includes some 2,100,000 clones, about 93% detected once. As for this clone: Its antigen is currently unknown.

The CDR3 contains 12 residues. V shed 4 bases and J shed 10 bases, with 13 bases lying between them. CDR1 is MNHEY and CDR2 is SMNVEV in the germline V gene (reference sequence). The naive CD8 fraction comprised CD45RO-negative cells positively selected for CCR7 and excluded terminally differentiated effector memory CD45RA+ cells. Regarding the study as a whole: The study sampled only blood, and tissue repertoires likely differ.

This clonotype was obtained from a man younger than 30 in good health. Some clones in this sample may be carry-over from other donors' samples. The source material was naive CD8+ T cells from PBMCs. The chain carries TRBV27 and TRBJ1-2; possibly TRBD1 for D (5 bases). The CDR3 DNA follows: TGTGCCAGCAGTTCCTACAGCAGGGACTACACCTTC. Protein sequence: CASSSYSRDYTF.